Listed below are T cell receptor beta chains from one sample, sequenced in a study of T cell repertoires in cytomegalovirus infection. MiXCR was run by TCRdb on the reads, yielding one entry per CDR3 protein. The table includes about 490,000 distinct CDR3 sequences, 16% detected once. Sequenced input: CD8+ T cells from PBMCs. The origin of the receptors is a human donor in good health (CMV status not recorded). Some clones in this sample may be carry-over from other donors' samples. CDR3s include the opening cysteine and the closing phenylalanine or tryptophan.

j_gene,v_gene,CDR3aa
TRBJ2-2,TRBV6-8,CASSFGTFNTGELFF
TRBJ1-2,TRBV30,CAWSVAGNYGYTF
TRBJ2-7,TRBV15,CATSRRTGLNEQYF
TRBJ2-7,TRBV19,CASSRLAGFYEQYF
TRBJ1-1,TRBV4-1,CASSQGPHLADTEAFF
TRBJ2-3,TRBV2,CASRPTSTDTQYF
TRBJ2-7,TRBV9,CASSDGTYSYEQYF
TRBJ2-7,TRBV2,CASSEYRESNEQYF
TRBJ1-1,TRBV7-8,CASSYSGRGMNTEAFF
TRBJ2-7,TRBV6-5,CASSQGLSLRGYEQYF
TRBJ2-1,TRBV5-4,CASSVADDEQFF
TRBJ2-7,TRBV27,CASSLLVGEQYF
TRBJ2-1,TRBV11-1,CASSLRAGGSGHNEQFF
TRBJ2-7,TRBV4-2,CASSQGWGLAEKPKHEQYF
TRBJ2-1,TRBV19,CASTLSGASGYNVQFF
TRBJ1-1,TRBV9,CASRGGGGRTEAFF
TRBJ2-1,TRBV2,CASSPYRDHYNEQFF
TRBJ2-7,TRBV5-8,CASSFPGLLFSYEQYF
TRBJ2-5,TRBV11-2,CASNDPGQETQYF
TRBJ2-1,TRBV4-1,CASSQQGNAQNEQFF
TRBJ2-1,TRBV6-5,CASSYSPIIGSNQQFF
TRBJ2-2,TRBV6-1,CASSEALGRHTGELFF
TRBJ1-1,TRBV5-1,CASSLSSIGTKNTEAFF
TRBJ2-5,TRBV7-2,CASSLVPEETQYF
TRBJ2-5,TRBV15,CATSSTGGNQETQYF
TRBJ2-3,TRBV7-2,CASSLGPGANTDTQYF
TRBJ1-1,TRBV5-1,CASSFGRSEAFF
TRBJ2-1,TRBV12-3/TRBV12-4,CASSPGGSYNEQFF
TRBJ2-1,TRBV2,CASKILAGDDNEQFF
TRBJ2-7,TRBV20-1,CSARDTRTGGYEQYF
TRBJ2-7,TRBV9,CASSPEGSGGPLSSYEQYF
TRBJ2-7,TRBV27,CASSPAGLDEQYF
TRBJ2-7,TRBV7-3,CASSLTNAGYYEQYF
TRBJ2-7,TRBV15,CATSRGSSYEQYF
TRBJ2-7,TRBV14,CASSQAGLAGNEQYF
TRBJ2-1,TRBV5-8,CASSSGPDYNEQFF
TRBJ1-5,TRBV4-1,CASSQDALGRGIGNQPQHF
TRBJ1-6,TRBV7-8,CASSLVVGGNSPLHF
TRBJ2-5,TRBV7-7,CASSPSRGTGETQYF
TRBJ2-3,TRBV12-3/TRBV12-4,CASSFAGAVDTQYF
TRBJ2-5,TRBV6-2/TRBV6-3,CASSYDRLVGGVQETQYF
TRBJ2-1,TRBV7-3,CASSSLTSLTGYNEQFF
TRBJ2-1,TRBV4-1,CASSQEGLARFF
TRBJ2-1,TRBV20-1,CSARDRAGKYNEQFF
TRBJ2-7,TRBV12-3/TRBV12-4,CASSPGLAPSYEQYF
TRBJ2-5,TRBV20-1,CSRRTLQETQYF
TRBJ1-2,TRBV29-1,CSVESSDGWSEANYGYTF
TRBJ2-3,TRBV6-1,CASWREGRTDTQYF
TRBJ2-3,TRBV5-1,CASSLSSGGYTQYF
TRBJ1-6,TRBV6-2/TRBV6-3,CASSYGPFRPLHF
TRBJ1-1,TRBV27,CASTPGANTEAFF
TRBJ2-3,TRBV24-1,CATSDLGEDTQYF
TRBJ2-5,TRBV7-2,CASSLAFGRGETQYF
TRBJ1-2,TRBV7-2,CASSLESRGRAGYGYTF
TRBJ1-4,TRBV2,CASSVPTGEEKLFF
TRBJ2-1,TRBV7-3,CASSLGFSYNEQFF
TRBJ1-5,TRBV19,CASRASVRTRNQPQHF
TRBJ2-1,TRBV11-1,CASSLEFGGAIF
TRBJ1-1,TRBV7-6,CASSRLSNEAFF